The sequence of this T cell receptor beta chain was determined in a study of beta chain features in type 1 diabetes. Study-level findings and limits: Within each of all four CD4+ subsets, Type 1 diabetes patients had TCRB CDR3s that were moderately but significantly shorter.

Isolated RNA was reverse transcribed in full, so expressed TCRB transcripts were sequenced. Profiled with immunoSEQ multiplex PCR; TCRdb holds only in-frame clones, not every one. The table lists about 650,000 clones, roughly 12% of them singletons, with over 0.1% in the top ten. To note about this clone: Its antigen is as yet unknown.

Germline V lookup: CDR1 MNHEY, CDR2 SVGAGI. The V segment lost 5 bases and the J segment 1 base; nucleotides outside the gene matches: 0. CDR3 length equals 14 residues. The TCR originated in a man aged 25-45 years with type 1 diabetes. The sample taken for sequencing was naive CD4+ T cells from blood. The chain has TRBV6-5 and TRBJ2-2; 8 nucleotides agree with TRBD1. The CDR3 reads CASSDRGNTGELFF. For the CDR3, the DNA is TGTGCCAGCAGTGACAGGGGGAACACCGGGGAGCTGTTTTTT.